This T cell receptor (beta chain) came from a study of blood T cell repertoires in COVID-19. Data came from immunoSEQ multiplex PCR; TCRdb stores just in-frame clones and leaves some out. The table includes roughly 340,000 clones, more than 80% detected once. The length of the CDR3 is 10 residues. The germline V gene has CDR1 SGHTA and CDR2 FQGNSA. Trimming stripped 3 bases from V and 10 bases from J, with 4 bases between. J is TRBJ2-1 and V is TRBV7-2; D uncertain. This TCR was recovered from a woman aged 25 to 39 with COVID-19, enrolled during active disease. The sample taken for sequencing was peripheral blood. In DNA, the CDR3 is TGTGCCAGCAGCTTTGGCGAGCAGTTCTTC. Its translation: CASSFGEQFF. The full variable domain, completed using reference TRBV7-2 and TRBJ2-1, is GAGVSQSPSNKVTEKGKDVELRCDPISGHTALYWYRQSLGQGLEFLIYFQGNSAPDKSGLPSDRFSAERTGGSVSTLTIQRTQQEDSAVYLCASSFGEQFFGPGTRLTVL.